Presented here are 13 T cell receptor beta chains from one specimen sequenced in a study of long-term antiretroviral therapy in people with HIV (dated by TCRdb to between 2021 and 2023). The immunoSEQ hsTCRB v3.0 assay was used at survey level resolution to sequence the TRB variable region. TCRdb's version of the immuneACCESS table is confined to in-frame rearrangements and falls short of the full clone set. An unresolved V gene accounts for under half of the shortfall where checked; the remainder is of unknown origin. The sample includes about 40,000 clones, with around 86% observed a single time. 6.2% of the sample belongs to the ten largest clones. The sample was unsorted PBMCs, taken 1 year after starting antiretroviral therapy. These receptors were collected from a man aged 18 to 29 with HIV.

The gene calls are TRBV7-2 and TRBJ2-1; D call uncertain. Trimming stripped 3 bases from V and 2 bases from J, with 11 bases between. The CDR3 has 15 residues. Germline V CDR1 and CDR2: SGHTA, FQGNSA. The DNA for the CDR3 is TGTGCCAGCAGCTTGTCACCCTCTCCCTACAATGAGCAGTTCTTC. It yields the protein CASSLSPSPYNEQFF.

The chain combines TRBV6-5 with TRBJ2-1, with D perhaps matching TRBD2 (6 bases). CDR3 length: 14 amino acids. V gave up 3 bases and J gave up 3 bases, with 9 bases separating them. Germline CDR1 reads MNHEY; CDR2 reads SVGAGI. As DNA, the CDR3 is TGTGCCAGCAGTTATGCGACTAGCTACAATGAGCAGTTCTTC. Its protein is CASSYATSYNEQFF.

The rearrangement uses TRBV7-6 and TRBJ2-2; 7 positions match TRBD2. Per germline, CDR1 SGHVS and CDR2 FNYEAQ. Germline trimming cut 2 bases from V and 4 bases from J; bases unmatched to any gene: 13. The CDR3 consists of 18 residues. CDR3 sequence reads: CASSLYGAGSVGTGELFF. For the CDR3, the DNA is TGTGCCAGCAGCTTATACGGAGCGGGATCGGTGGGCACCGGGGAGCTGTTTTTT.

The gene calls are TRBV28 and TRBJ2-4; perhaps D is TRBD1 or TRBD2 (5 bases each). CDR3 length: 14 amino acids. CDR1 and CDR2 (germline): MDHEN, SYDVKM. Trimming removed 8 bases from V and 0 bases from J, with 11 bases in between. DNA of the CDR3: TGTGCCAGCCTTCCCGGGACAGCCAAAAACATTCAGTACTTC. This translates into CASLPGTAKNIQYF.

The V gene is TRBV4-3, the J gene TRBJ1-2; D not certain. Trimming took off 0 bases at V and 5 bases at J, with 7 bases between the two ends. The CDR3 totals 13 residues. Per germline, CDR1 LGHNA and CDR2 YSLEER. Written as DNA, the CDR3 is TGCGCCAGCAGCCAAGACAGTGTGTATGGCTACACCTTC. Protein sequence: CASSQDSVYGYTF.

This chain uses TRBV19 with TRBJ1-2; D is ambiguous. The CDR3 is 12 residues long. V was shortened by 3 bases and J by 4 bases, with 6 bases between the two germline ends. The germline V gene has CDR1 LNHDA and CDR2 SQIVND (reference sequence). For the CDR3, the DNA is TGTGCCAGTAGTATCCCGGGCTATGGCTACACCTTC. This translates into CASSIPGYGYTF. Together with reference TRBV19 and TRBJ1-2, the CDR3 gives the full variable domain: DGGITQSPKYLFRKEGQNVTLSCEQNLNHDAMYWYRQDPGQGLRLIYYSQIVNDFQKGDIAEGYSVSREKKESFPLTVTSAQKNPTAFYLCASSIPGYGYTFGSGTRLTVV.

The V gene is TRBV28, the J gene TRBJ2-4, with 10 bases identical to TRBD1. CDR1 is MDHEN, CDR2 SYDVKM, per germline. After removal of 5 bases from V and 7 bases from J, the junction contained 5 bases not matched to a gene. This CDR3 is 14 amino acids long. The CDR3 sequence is CASSDPGQGNIQYF. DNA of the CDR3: TGTGCCAGCAGTGATCCGGGACAGGGGAACATTCAGTACTTC.

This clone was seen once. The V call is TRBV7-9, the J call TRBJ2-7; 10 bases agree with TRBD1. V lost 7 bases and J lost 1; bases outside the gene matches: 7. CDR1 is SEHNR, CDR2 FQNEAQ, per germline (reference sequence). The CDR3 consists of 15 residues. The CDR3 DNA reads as TGTGCCAGCACCTTTGGGACAGGGGTTTCCTACGAGCAGTACTTC. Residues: CASTFGTGVSYEQYF.

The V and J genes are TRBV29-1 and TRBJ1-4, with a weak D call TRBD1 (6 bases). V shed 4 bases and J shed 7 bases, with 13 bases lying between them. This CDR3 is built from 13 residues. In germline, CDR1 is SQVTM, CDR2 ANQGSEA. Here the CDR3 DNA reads TGCAGCGTTGCTCGGGGGGCCGGTGAAAAACTGTTTTTT. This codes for CSVARGAGEKLFF.

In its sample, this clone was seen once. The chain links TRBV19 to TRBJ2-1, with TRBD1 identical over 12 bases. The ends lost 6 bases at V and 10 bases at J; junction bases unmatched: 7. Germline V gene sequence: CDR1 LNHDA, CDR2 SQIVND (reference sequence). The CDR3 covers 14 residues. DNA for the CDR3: TGTGCCAGTAGGGTTACCGGGACAGGGGGCGAGCAGTTCTTC. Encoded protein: CASRVTGTGGEQFF.

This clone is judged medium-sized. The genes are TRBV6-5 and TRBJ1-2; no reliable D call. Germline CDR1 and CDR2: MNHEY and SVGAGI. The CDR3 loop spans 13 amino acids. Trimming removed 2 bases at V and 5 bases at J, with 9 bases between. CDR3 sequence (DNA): TGTGCCAGCAGTTACGAGATGTCGTATGGCTACACCTTC. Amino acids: CASSYEMSYGYTF.

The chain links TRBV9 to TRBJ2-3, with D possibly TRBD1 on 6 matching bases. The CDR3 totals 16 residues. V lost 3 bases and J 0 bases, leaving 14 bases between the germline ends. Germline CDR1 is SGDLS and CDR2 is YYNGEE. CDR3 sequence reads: CASSAEQGSSTDTQYF. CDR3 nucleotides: TGTGCCAGCAGCGCTGAACAGGGCTCTAGCACAGATACGCAGTATTTT.

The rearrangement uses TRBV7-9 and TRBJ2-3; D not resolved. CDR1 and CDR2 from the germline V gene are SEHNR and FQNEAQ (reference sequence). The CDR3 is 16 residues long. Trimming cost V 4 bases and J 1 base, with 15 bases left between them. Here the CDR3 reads CASSSSSRAGTDTQYF. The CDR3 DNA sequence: TGTGCCAGCAGCTCTTCCTCTAGGGCCGGCACAGATACGCAGTATTTT.